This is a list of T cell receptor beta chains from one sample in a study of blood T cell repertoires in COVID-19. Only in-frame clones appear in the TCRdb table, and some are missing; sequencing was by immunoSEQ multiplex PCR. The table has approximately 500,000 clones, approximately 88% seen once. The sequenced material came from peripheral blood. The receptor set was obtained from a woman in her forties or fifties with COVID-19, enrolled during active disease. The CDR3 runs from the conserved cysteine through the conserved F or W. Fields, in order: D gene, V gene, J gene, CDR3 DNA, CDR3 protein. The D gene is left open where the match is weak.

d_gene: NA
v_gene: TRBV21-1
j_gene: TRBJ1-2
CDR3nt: TGTGCCAGCAGGGACAGGGTGGGGGGCTACACCTTC
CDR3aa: CASRDRVGGYTF

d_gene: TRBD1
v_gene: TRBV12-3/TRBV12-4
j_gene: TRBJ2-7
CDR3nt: TGTGCCAGCAGTTACCAGGGGGCCTACGAGCAGTACTTC
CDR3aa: CASSYQGAYEQYF

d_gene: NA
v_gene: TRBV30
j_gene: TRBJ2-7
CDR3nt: TGTGCCTGGTCCGGGGGTGGCCCCTACGAGCAGTACTTC
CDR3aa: CAWSGGGPYEQYF

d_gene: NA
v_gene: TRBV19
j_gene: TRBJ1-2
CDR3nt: TGTGCCAGTAGTATCGCAGACTATGGCTACACCTTC
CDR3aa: CASSIADYGYTF

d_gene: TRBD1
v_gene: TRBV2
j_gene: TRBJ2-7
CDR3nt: TGTGCCAGCAGTACAGGACAGGGTTCCTACGAGCAGTACTTC
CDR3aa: CASSTGQGSYEQYF

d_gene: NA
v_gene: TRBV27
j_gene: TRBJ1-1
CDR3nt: TGTGCCAGCAAGGAAGGGACACTGAACACTGAAGCTTTCTTT
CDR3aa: CASKEGTLNTEAFF

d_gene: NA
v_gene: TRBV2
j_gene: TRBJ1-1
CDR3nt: TGTGCCAGCAGTGTGATGACCCCAGGGGCTGAAGCTTTCTTT
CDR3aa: CASSVMTPGAEAFF

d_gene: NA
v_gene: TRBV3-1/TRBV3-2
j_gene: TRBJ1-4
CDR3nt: TGTGCCAGCAGCCAAGAGCAGGGGAGTGAAAAACTGTTTTTT
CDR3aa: CASSQEQGSEKLFF

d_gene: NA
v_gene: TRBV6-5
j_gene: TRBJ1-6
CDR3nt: TGTGCCAGCAGTTACTTCCCATTACAGGGAAGTGTACCCCTCCACTTT
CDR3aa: CASSYFPLQGSVPLHF

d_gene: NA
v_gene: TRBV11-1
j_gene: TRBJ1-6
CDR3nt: TGTGCCAGCAGCCGGAGGCGGGGGGATAATTCACCCCTCCACTTT
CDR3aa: CASSRRRGDNSPLHF